Given below is one T cell receptor beta chain in context. In the original workflow: Reference gene primer amplification yielded estimated nucleated cell counts. The protocol was immunoSEQ multiplex PCR, while the TCRdb copy is restricted to in-frame clones and leaves out a portion. V and J calls and clone size follow that table, whereas D and trimming were derived from the DNA. The table includes around 110,000 clones, around nine tenths detected once. Deletions cut 0 bases from V and 5 bases from J, with 11 bases between. This CDR3 has 15 residues. CDR1 and CDR2 from the germline V gene are MNHNY and SVGAGI (reference sequence). The sample is drawn from a study of blood T cell repertoires in COVID-19. About the research overall: COVID-19 samples collected from the United States, Italy and Spain covered acute and convalescent phases. Sources were T cells, B-cell-depleted T cells, or PBMCs; the material itself was cDNA or gDNA.

This clonotype originated in a woman aged 30 to 39 with acute or convalescent COVID-19. The genes are TRBV6-6 and TRBJ1-5, with D perhaps TRBD1 (6 bases). Specimen: peripheral blood. The CDR3 sequence is CASSYSYRDHQPQHF. In nucleotides, the CDR3 is TGTGCCAGCAGTTACTCGTACAGGGATCATCAGCCCCAGCATTTT.